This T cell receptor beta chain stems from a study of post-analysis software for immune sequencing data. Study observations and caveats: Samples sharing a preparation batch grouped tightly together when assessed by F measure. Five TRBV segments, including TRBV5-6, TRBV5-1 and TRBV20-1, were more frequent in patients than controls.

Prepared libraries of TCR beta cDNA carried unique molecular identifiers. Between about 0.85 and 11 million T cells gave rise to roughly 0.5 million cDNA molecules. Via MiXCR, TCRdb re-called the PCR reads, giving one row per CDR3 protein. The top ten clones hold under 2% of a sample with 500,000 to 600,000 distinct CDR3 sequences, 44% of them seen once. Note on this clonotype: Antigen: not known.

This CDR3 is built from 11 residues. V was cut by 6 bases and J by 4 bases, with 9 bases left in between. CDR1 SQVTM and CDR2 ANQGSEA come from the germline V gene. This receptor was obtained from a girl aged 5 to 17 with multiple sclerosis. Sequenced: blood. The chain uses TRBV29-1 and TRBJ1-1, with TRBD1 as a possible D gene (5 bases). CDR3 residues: CSVWGVTEAFF. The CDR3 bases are TGCAGCGTATGGGGGGTCACTGAAGCTTTCTTT.